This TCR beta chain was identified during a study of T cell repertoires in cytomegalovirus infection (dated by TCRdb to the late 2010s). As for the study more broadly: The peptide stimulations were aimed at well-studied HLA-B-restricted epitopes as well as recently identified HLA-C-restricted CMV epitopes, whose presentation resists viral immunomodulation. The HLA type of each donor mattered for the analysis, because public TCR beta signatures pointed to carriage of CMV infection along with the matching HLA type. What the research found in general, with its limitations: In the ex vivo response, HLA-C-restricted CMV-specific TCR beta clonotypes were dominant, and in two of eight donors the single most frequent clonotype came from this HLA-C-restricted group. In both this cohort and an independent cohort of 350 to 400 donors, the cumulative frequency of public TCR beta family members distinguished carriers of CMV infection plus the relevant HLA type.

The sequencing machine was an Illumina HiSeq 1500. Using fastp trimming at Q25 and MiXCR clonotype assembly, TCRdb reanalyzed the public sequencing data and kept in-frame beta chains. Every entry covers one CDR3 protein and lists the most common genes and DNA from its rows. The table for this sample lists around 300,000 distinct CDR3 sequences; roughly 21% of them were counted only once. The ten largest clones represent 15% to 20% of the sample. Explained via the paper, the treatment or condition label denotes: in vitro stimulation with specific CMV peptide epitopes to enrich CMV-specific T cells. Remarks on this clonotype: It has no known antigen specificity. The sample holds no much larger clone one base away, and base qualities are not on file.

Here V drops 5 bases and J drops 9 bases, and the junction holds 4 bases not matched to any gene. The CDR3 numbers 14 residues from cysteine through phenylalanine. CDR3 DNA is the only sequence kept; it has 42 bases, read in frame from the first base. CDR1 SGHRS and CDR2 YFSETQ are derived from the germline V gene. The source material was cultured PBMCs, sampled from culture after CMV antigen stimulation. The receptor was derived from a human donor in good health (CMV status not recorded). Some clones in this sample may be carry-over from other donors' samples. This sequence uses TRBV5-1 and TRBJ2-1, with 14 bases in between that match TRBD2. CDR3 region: CASRGLAGAGEQFF. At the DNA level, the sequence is TGCGCCAGCAGGGGACTAGCGGGAGCGGGTGAGCAGTTCTTC.